This T cell receptor beta chain emerged from a study of beta chain features in type 1 diabetes. Study conclusions and caveats: When cDNA is sequenced, cells with high TCR expression could be over-represented.

Sorting based on CD45RO/CCR7/CD25/CD127/CD95/CD27 separated CD4+ naive, central memory, regulatory and stem cell-like memory cells. A few counts support this clone. Its antigen is as yet unknown. From germline, CDR1 is SQVTM and CDR2 ANQGSEA. Trimming took 3 bases from V and 2 from J; bases not matched to a gene: 3. The CDR3 extends over 13 amino acids. Expressed TCRB transcripts were sequenced, since all the RNA that had been isolated was reverse transcribed. Here immunoSEQ multiplex PCR was the method, and the copy in TCRdb shows in-frame clones only, minus some. The table records under 200,000 clones, approximately 9.1% of them present only once.

The sequenced sample was central memory CD4+ T cells from blood. The chain carries TRBV29-1 and TRBJ2-5, with 7 bases matching TRBD2. The TCR originated in a woman under 30 in good health. DNA of the CDR3: TGCAGCGTTGATTCGGGGGGACAAGAGACCCAGTACTTC. It encodes CSVDSGGQETQYF.